Listed below are T cell receptor beta chains from one sample, sequenced in a study of HIV-infected patients and healthy controls. TCRdb re-analysed the 5' RACE reads in MiXCR, keeping a single row per CDR3 protein. Among over 8,000 distinct CDR3 sequences listed, 5.5% to 7% were seen once. Material: blood, obtained during antiretroviral therapy. The source of these receptors is an adult with HIV infection. The donor label of this sample is uncertain. The CDR3 runs from the conserved cysteine through the conserved F or W. A D gene is named only where the DNA matches it firmly. Size is stated for part of the rows, as once, few or many counts, or as a class when the clone is expanded.

J | size | V | D | CDR3 | DNA
TRBJ2-7 | many | TRBV25-1 | - | CASSETDYTYEQYF | TGTGCCAGCAGTGAAACCGACTATACCTACGAGCAGTACTTC
TRBJ2-2 | medium-sized | TRBV6-5 | - | CASSYMDREGTGELFF | TGTGCCAGCAGTTACATGGACAGGGAGGGCACCGGGGAGCTGTTTTTT
TRBJ2-4 | many | TRBV6-6 | - | CASSPDLAKNIQYF | TGTGCCAGCAGTCCGGACTTAGCCAAAAACATTCAGTACTTC
TRBJ1-5 | - | TRBV12-3/TRBV12-4 | - | CASSFKGQPQHF | TGTGCCAGCAGTTTTAAGGGTCAGCCCCAGCATTTT
TRBJ2-3 | many | TRBV7-2 | - | CASSWGAGRAQYF | TGTGCCAGCAGCTGGGGGGCAGGCCGAGCGCAGTATTTT
TRBJ2-1 | many | TRBV24-1 | - | CATSAFGDEQFF | TGTGCCACCAGTGCGTTTGGGGATGAGCAGTTCTTC
TRBJ1-2 | many | TRBV19 | - | CASGPVPGYTF | TGTGCCAGTGGGCCCGTCCCAGGGTACACCTTC
TRBJ1-1 | many | TRBV12-3/TRBV12-4 | - | CASSLDLRTEAFF | TGTGCCAGCAGTTTGGACCTACGTACTGAAGCTTTCTTT
TRBJ2-5 | few | TRBV19 | TRBD1 | CASRDRGGQETQYF | TGTGCCAGTAGGGACAGGGGAGGCCAAGAGACCCAGTACTTC
TRBJ2-1 | many | TRBV19 | - | CASSMGGSPYNEQFF | TGTGCCAGTAGTATGGGGGGCTCCCCATACAATGAGCAGTTCTTC
TRBJ2-6 | medium-sized | TRBV12-3/TRBV12-4 | - | CASSFGGSGANVLTF | TGTGCCAGCAGTTTTGGGGGATCTGGGGCCAACGTCCTGACTTTC
TRBJ1-6 | many | TRBV9 | - | CASSVQGDSPLHF | TGTGCCAGCAGCGTACAGGGAGATTCACCCCTCCACTTT
TRBJ2-3 | many | TRBV27 | TRBD2 | CASSPSAGGSTDTQYF | TGTGCCAGCAGTCCCTCTGCGGGAGGCAGCACAGATACGCAGTATTTT
TRBJ2-7 | many | TRBV13 | - | CASTLRGAVSYEQYF | TGTGCCAGCACCTTGAGGGGGGCGGTCTCCTACGAGCAGTACTTC
TRBJ1-4 | many | TRBV4-3 | - | CASSQGLSATNEKLFF | TGCGCCAGCAGCCAAGGTTTAAGCGCAACTAATGAAAAACTGTTTTTT
TRBJ2-1 | many | TRBV7-2 | TRBD2 | CASSPRAGGPYNEQFF | TGTGCCAGCAGCCCGAGAGCGGGGGGCCCGTACAATGAGCAGTTCTTC
TRBJ2-3 | many | TRBV6-2/TRBV6-3 | - | CASSLQGSTDTQYF | TGTGCCAGCAGTCTCCAGGGAAGCACAGATACGCAGTATTTT
TRBJ1-1 | many | TRBV7-2 | - | CASSLAQNTEAFF | TGTGCCAGCAGCTTAGCACAGAACACTGAAGCTTTCTTT
TRBJ2-1 | many | TRBV6-6 | TRBD2 | CASRPLLAGGQSF | TGTGCCAGCAGACCCCTTCTAGCGGGGGGGCAATCCTTC
TRBJ1-5 | many | TRBV6-1 | - | CASSEAQENQPQHF | TGTGCCAGCAGTGAAGCGCAGGAGAATCAGCCCCAGCATTTT
TRBJ2-5 | many | TRBV5-1 | TRBD1 | CASSAQGEETQYF | TGCGCCAGCAGCGCACAGGGGGAAGAGACCCAGTACTTC
TRBJ2-3 | many | TRBV29-1 | - | CSAGDTQYF | TGCAGCGCGGGGGATACGCAGTATTTT
TRBJ2-3 | - | TRBV12-3/TRBV12-4 | TRBD2 | CASSLYNSGGKDTQYF | TGTGCCAGCAGCTTATATAATAGCGGGGGAAAGGATACGCAGTATTTT
TRBJ2-1 | medium-sized | TRBV5-1 | - | CASSFQGDEQFF | TGCGCCAGCAGCTTCCAGGGAGATGAGCAGTTCTTC
TRBJ2-3 | medium-sized | TRBV11-2 | - | CASSLSDGVTDTQYF | TGTGCCAGCAGCCTTAGTGACGGGGTCACAGATACGCAGTATTTT
TRBJ1-1 | - | TRBV5-4 | TRBD1 | CASSSADRSSTEAFF | TGTGCCAGCAGCTCGGCGGACAGGTCGAGCACTGAAGCTTTCTTT
TRBJ1-4 | many | TRBV5-1 | - | CASSPQGTRGEKLFF | TGCGCCAGCAGCCCTCAGGGGACGCGAGGTGAAAAACTGTTTTTT
TRBJ1-2 | many | TRBV12-3/TRBV12-4 | TRBD1 | CASSIGGVGYGYTF | TGTGCCAGCAGTATAGGGGGCGTCGGCTATGGCTACACCTTC
TRBJ1-6 | many | TRBV5-6 | - | CASSLLDSSSPLHF | TGTGCCAGCAGCTTATTGGACAGCAGTTCACCCCTCCACTTT
TRBJ2-5 | large | TRBV7-8 | TRBD2 | CASSLQAGEETQYF | TGTGCCAGCAGCTTACAAGCGGGGGAAGAGACCCAGTACTTC
TRBJ1-4 | few | TRBV30 | - | CAWSVIEKLFF | TGTGCCTGGAGTGTAATTGAAAAACTGTTTTTT
TRBJ2-2 | many | TRBV2 | - | CASWPDSPTWGTGELFF | TGTGCCAGCTGGCCGGACAGTCCTACCTGGGGCACCGGGGAGCTGTTTTTT
TRBJ1-2 | medium-sized | TRBV30 | TRBD1 | CAWSLPGTGSGYTF | TGTGCCTGGAGTCTCCCCGGGACAGGGTCTGGCTACACCTTC
TRBJ1-5 | - | TRBV20-1 | TRBD1 | CSARGGTQPQHF | TGCAGTGCCAGGGGGGGGACCCAGCCCCAGCATTTT
TRBJ1-1 | medium-sized | TRBV5-1 | - | CASSLMTPTVNTEAFF | TGCGCCAGCAGCTTGATGACCCCGACCGTGAACACTGAAGCTTTCTTT
TRBJ2-2 | few | TRBV19 | - | CASSIARTIKNTGELFF | TGTGCCAGTAGTATAGCGCGGACTATCAAGAACACCGGGGAGCTGTTTTTT
TRBJ2-3 | many | TRBV7-3 | - | CASSLDSADTQYF | TGTGCCAGCAGCTTAGACAGCGCAGATACGCAGTATTTT
TRBJ2-1 | - | TRBV3-1 | TRBD2 | CASSQARLAGDFRTNEQFF | TGTGCCAGCAGCCAAGCTCGACTAGCGGGGGATTTTCGGACGAATGAGCAGTTCTTC
TRBJ1-5 | many | TRBV20-1 | TRBD1 | CSARQGAYNQPQHF | TGCAGTGCTAGACAGGGGGCATACAATCAGCCCCAGCATTTT
TRBJ1-4 | many | TRBV30 | - | CAHTPRGAKTNEKLFF | TGTGCCCATACCCCGAGGGGCGCGAAAACTAATGAAAAACTGTTTTTT
TRBJ2-1 | large | TRBV19 | - | CASSVGLHSYNEQFF | TGTGCCAGTAGCGTGGGACTCCACTCCTACAATGAGCAGTTCTTC
TRBJ2-4 | medium-sized | TRBV9 | - | CASSVFDEDIQYF | TGTGCCAGCAGCGTATTTGATGAGGACATTCAGTACTTC
TRBJ2-3 | - | TRBV12-3/TRBV12-4 | TRBD2 | CASRTSLAFTDTQYF | TGTGCCAGCAGGACTAGCTTGGCCTTCACAGATACGCAGTATTTT
TRBJ1-1 | medium-sized | TRBV11-3 | - | CASSFFDGDTEAFF | TGTGCCAGCAGCTTTTTCGACGGGGACACTGAAGCTTTCTTT
TRBJ1-1 | many | TRBV3-1 | - | CASSQDGGANTEAFF | TGTGCCAGCAGCCAAGATGGGGGTGCGAACACTGAAGCTTTCTTT